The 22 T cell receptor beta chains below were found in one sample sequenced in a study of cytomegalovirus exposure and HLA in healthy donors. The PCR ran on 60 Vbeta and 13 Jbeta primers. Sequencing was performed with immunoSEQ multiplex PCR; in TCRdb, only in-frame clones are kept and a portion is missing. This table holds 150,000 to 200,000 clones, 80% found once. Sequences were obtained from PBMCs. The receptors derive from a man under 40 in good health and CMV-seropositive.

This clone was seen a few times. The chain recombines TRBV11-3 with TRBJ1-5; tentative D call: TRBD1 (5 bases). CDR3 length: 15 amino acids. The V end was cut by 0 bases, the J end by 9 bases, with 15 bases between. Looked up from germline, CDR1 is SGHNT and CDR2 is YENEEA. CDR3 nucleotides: TGTGCCAGCAGCTTAGATCCGCAGGGTGTAAGGCCCCAGCATTTT. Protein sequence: CASSLDPQGVRPQHF. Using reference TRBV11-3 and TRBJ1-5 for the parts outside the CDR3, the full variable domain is EAGVVQSPRYKIIEKKQPVAFWCNPISGHNTLYWYLQNLGQGPELLIRYENEEAVDDSQLPKDRFSAERLKGVDSTLKIQPAELGDSAVYLCASSLDPQGVRPQHFGDGTRLSIL.

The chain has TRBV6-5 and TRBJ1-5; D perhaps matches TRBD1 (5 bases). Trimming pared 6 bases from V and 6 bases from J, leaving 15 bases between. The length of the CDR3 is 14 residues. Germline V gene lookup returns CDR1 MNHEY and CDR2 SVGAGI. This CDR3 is CASSAGGGGQPQHF. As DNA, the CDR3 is TGTGCCAGCAGCGCGGGGGGGGGAGGTCAGCCCCAGCATTTT.

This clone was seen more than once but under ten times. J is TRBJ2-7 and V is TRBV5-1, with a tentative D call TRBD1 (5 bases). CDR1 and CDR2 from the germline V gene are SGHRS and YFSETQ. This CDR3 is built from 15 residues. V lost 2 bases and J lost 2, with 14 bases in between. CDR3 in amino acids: CASSFHQGTAYEQYF. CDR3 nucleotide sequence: TGCGCCAGCAGCTTTCACCAGGGAACGGCCTACGAGCAGTACTTC.

CDR3 DNA: TGTGCCAGCAGCTACACTGGACAGGGTAATTCCGAAAAACTGTTTTTT. The encoded protein is CASSYTGQGNSEKLFF. This chain links TRBV4-2 with TRBJ1-4; the match to TRBD1 covers 8 bases. The J segment lost 8 bases and the V segment lost 5 bases, leaving 13 bases of the junction unmatched. CDR1 LGHNA and CDR2 YNFKEQ come from the germline V gene. The CDR3 has 16 residues.

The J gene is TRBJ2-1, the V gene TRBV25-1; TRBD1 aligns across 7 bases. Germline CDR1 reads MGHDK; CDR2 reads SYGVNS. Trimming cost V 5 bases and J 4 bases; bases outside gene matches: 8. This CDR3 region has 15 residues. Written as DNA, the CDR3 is TGTGCCAGCAGTTCGAGGACAGGTTGGTACAATGAGCAGTTCTTC. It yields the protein CASSSRTGWYNEQFF.

The CDR3 protein is CASSGSFGDRAYEQYF. The DNA for the CDR3 is TGTGCCAGCAGCGGCAGCTTCGGGGACAGGGCTTACGAGCAGTACTTC. The V and J genes are TRBV7-6 and TRBJ2-7; 9 nucleotides agree with TRBD1. Germline values: CDR1 SGHVS, CDR2 FNYEAQ. The V and J ends lost 5 bases and 4 bases, in that order; junction bases with no gene match: 12. CDR3 length: 16 amino acids.

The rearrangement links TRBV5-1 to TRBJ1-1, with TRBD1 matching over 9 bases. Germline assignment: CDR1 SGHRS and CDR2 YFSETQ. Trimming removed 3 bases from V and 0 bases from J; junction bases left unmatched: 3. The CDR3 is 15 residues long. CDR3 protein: CASSSDRGLNTEAFF. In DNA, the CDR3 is TGCGCCAGCAGCTCGGACAGGGGCCTGAACACTGAAGCTTTCTTT.

CDR3 region: CASRTPRGSLRYEQYF. CDR3 bases: TGTGCCAGCAGAACTCCGAGAGGGAGTCTGAGGTACGAGCAGTACTTC. The chain uses TRBV11-2 and TRBJ2-7; D may be TRBD2 (5 bases). V lost 6 bases and J lost 4, with 22 bases in between. Germline assignment: CDR1 SGHAT and CDR2 FQNNGV. The CDR3 is 16 residues long.

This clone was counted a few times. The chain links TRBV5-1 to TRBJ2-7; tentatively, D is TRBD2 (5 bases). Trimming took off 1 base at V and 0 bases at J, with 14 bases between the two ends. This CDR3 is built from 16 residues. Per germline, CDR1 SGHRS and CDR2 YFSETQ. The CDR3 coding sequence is TGCGCCAGCAGCTTGAAACCCGGGATACCCTCCTACGAGCAGTACTTC. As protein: CASSLKPGIPSYEQYF.

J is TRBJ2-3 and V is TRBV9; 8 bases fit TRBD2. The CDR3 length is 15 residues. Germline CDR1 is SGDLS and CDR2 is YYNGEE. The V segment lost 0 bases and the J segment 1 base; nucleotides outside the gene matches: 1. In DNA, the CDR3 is TGTGCCAGCAGCGTAGACGGGGGGGGCACAGATACGCAGTATTTT. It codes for CASSVDGGGTDTQYF.

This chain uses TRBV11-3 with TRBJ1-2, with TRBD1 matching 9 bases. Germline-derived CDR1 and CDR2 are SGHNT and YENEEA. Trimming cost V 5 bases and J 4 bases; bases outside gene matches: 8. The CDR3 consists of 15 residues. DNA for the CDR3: TGTGCCAGCAGCCCAGGCGGGACAGGGCGCTATGGCTACACCTTC. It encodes CASSPGGTGRYGYTF.

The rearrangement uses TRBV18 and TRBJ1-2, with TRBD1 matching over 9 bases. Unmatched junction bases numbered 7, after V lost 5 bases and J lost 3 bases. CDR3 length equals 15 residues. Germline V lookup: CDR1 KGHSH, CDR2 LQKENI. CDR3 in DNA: TGTGCCAGCTCAAAGGGGACAGGGATCGACTATGGCTACACCTTC. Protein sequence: CASSKGTGIDYGYTF. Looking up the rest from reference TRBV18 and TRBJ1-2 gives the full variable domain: NAGVMQNPRHLVRRRGQEARLRCSPMKGHSHVYWYRQLPEEGLKFMVYLQKENIIDESGMPKERFSAEFPKEGPSILRIQQVVRGDSAAYFCASSKGTGIDYGYTFGSGTRLTVV.

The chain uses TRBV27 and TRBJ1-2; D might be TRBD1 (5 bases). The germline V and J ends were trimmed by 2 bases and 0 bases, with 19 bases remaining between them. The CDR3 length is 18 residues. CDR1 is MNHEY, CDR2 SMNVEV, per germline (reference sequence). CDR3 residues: CASSLRVAGALANYGYTF. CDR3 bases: TGTGCCAGCAGTTTAAGGGTTGCTGGGGCGTTAGCTAACTATGGCTACACCTTC.

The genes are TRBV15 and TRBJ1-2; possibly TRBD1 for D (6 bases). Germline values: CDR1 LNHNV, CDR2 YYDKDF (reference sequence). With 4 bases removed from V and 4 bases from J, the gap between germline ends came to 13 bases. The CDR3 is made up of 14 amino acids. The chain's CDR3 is CATSTLRGSYGYTF. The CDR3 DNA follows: TGTGCCACCAGCACGCTCAGGGGATCCTATGGCTACACCTTC.

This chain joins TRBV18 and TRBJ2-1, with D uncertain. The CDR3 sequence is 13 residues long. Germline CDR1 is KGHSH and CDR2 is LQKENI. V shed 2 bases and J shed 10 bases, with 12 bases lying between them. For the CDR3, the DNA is TGTGCCAGCTCACCAAAAACACAAACGGAGCAGTTCTTC. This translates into CASSPKTQTEQFF.

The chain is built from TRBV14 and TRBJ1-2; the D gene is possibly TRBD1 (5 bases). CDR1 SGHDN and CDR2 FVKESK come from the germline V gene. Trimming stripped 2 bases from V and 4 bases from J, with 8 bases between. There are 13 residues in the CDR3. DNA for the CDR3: TGTGCCAGCAGCCAACAGGGTGCCTATGGCTACACCTTC. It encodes CASSQQGAYGYTF. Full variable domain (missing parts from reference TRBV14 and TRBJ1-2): EAGVTQFPSHSVIEKGQTVTLRCDPISGHDNLYWYRRVMGKEIKFLLHFVKESKQDESGMPNNRFLAERTGGTYSTLKVQPAELEDSGVYFCASSQQGAYGYTFGSGTRLTVV.

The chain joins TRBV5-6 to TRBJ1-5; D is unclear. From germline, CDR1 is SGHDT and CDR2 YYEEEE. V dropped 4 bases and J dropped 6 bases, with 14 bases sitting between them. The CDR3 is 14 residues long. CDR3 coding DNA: TGTGCCAGCAGCCACCGGGGTGGCCTTCAGCCCCAGCATTTT. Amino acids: CASSHRGGLQPQHF.

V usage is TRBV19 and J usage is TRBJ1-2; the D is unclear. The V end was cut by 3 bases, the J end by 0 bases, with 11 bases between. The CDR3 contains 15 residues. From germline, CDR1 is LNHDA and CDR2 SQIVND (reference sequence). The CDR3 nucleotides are TGTGCCAGTAGTATTGAGACGGGAGCTAACTATGGCTACACCTTC. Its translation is CASSIETGANYGYTF.

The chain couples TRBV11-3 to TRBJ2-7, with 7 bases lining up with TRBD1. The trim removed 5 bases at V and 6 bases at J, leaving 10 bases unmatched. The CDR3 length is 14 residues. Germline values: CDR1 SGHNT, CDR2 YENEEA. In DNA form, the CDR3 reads TGTGCCAGCAGCGCCCGACAGGGAGAGTTCGAGCAGTACTTC. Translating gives CASSARQGEFEQYF. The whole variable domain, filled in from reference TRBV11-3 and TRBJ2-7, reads EAGVVQSPRYKIIEKKQPVAFWCNPISGHNTLYWYLQNLGQGPELLIRYENEEAVDDSQLPKDRFSAERLKGVDSTLKIQPAELGDSAVYLCASSARQGEFEQYFGPGTRLTVT.

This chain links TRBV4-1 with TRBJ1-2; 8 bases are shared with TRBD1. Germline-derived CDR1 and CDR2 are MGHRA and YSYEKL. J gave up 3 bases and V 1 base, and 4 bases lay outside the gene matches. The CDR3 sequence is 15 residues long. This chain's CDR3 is CASSQALRGHYGYTF. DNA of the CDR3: TGCGCCAGCAGCCAAGCGCTCAGGGGGCACTATGGCTACACCTTC.

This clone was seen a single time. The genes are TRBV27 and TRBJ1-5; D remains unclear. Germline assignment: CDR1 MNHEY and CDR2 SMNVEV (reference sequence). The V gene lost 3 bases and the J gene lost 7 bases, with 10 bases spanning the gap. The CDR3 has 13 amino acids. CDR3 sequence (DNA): TGTGCCAGCAGTTTTGGCAGCGGGCAGCCCCAGCATTTT. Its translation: CASSFGSGQPQHF.

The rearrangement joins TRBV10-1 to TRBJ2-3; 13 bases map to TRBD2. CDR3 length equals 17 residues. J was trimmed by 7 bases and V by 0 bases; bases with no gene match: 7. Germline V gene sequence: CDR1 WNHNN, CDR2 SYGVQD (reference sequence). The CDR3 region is CASSESWTSGRKNTQYF. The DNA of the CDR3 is TGCGCCAGCAGTGAGTCTTGGACTAGCGGGAGAAAAAATACGCAGTATTTT.